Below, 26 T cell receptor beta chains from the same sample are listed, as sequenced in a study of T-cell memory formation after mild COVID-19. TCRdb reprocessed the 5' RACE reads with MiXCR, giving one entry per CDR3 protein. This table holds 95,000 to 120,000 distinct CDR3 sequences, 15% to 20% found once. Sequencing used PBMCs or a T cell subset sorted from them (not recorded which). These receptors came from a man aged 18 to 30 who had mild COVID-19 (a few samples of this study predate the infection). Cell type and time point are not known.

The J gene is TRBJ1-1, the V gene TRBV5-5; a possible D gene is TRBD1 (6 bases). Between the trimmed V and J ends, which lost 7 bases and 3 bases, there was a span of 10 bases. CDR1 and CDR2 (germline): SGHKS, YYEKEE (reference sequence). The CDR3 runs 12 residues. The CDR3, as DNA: TGTGCCAGCTTGAGACAGGACACTGAAGCTTTCTTT. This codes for CASLRQDTEAFF.

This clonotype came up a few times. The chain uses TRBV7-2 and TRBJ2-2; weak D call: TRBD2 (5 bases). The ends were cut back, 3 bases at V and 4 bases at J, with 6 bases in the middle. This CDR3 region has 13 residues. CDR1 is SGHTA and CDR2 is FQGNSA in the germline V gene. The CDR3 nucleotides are TGTGCCAGCAGCTTCCGGGGCACCGGGGAGCTGTTTTTT. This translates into CASSFRGTGELFF.

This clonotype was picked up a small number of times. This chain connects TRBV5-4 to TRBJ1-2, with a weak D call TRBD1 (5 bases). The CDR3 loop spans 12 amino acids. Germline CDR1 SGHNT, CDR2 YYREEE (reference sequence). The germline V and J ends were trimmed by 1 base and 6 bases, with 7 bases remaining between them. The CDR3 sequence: CASSLTGHGYTF. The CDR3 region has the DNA TGTGCCAGCAGCTTGACGGGACATGGCTACACCTTC.

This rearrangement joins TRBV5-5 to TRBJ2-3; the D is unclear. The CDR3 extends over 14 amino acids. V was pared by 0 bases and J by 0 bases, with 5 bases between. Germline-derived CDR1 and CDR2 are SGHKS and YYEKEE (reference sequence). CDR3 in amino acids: CASSLDGSTDTQYF. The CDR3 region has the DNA TGTGCCAGCAGCTTGGACGGTAGCACAGATACGCAGTATTTT.

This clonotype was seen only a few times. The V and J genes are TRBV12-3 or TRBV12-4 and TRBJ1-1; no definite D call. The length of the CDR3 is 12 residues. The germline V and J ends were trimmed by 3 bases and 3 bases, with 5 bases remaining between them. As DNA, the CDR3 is TGTGCCAGCAGTTTGTGGGACACTGAAGCTTTCTTT. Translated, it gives CASSLWDTEAFF.

The CDR3 nucleotides are TGTGCCACCCAGGGGGACAGCAATCAGCCCCAGCATTTT. Its protein is CATQGDSNQPQHF. The rearrangement links TRBV6-1 to TRBJ1-5; 7 bases match TRBD1. The length of the CDR3 is 13 residues. J lost 1 base, V lost 10 bases, and 4 bases had no gene match. Germline V lookup: CDR1 MNHNS, CDR2 SASEGT.

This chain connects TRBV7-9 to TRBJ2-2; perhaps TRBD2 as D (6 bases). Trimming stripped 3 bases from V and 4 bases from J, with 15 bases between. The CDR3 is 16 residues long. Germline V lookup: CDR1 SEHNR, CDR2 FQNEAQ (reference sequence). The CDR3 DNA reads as TGTGCCAGCAGCTTTGGGGCGGGGTACGTCACCGGGGAGCTGTTTTTT. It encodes CASSFGAGYVTGELFF. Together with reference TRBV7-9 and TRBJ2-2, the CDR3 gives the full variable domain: DTGVSQNPRHKITKRGQNVTFRCDPISEHNRLYWYRQTLGQGPEFLTYFQNEAQLEKSRLLSDRFSAERPKGSFSTLEIQRTEQGDSAMYLCASSFGAGYVTGELFFGEGSRLTVL.

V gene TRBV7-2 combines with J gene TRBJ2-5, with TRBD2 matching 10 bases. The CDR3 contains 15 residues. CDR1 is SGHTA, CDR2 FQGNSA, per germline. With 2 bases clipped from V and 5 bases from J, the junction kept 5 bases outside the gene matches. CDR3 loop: CASSLSGGAWETQYF. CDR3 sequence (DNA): TGTGCCAGCAGCTTAAGCGGGGGGGCCTGGGAGACCCAGTACTTC.

Written as DNA, the CDR3 is TGTGCCAGCAGTTTCCTTCGGGAGCAGCCCCAGCATTTT. It encodes CASSFLREQPQHF. The J gene is TRBJ1-5, the V gene TRBV12-3 or TRBV12-4; D is unclear. The CDR3 runs to 13 residues. Trimming left V 3 bases short and J 7 bases short, with 10 bases between.

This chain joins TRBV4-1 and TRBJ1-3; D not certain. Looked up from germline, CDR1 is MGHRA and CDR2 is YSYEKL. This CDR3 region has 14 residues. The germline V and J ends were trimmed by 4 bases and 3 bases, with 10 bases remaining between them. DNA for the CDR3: TGCGCCAGCAGCCCCACCGGAATTGGAAACACCATATATTTT. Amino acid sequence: CASSPTGIGNTIYF.

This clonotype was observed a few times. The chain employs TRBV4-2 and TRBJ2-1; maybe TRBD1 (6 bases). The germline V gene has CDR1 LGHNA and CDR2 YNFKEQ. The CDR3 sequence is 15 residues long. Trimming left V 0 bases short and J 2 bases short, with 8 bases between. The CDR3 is CASSQEGAPYNEQFF. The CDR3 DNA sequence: TGTGCCAGCAGCCAAGAGGGGGCCCCCTACAATGAGCAGTTCTTC.

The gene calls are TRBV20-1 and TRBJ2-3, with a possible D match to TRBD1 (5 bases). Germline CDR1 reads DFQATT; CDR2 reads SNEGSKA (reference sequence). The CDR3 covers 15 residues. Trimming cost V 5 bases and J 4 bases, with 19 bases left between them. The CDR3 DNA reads TGCAGTGCTGCCAGGGCCGTATCAAGCCCAGATACGCAGTATTTT. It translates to CSAARAVSSPDTQYF.

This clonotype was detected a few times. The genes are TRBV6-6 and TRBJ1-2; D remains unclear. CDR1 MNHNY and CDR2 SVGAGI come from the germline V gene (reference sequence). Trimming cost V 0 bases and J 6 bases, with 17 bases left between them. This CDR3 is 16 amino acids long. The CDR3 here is CASSYSLGSVRDGYTF. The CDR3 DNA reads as TGTGCCAGCAGTTACTCGCTAGGCAGCGTGAGAGATGGCTACACCTTC.

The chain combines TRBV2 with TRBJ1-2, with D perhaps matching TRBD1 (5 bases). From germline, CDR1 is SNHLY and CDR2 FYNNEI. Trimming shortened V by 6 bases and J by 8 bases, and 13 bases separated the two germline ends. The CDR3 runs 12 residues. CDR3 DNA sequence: TGTGCCAGCAGCCCGGGGGGGACGGGCTACACCTTC. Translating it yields CASSPGGTGYTF.

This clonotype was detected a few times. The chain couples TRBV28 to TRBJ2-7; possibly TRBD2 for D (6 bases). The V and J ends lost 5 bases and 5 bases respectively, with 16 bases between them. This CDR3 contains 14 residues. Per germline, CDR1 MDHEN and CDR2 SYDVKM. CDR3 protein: CASSAPGRTHEQYV. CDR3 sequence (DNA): TGTGCCAGCAGTGCTCCAGGGAGGACCCACGAGCAGTACGTC.

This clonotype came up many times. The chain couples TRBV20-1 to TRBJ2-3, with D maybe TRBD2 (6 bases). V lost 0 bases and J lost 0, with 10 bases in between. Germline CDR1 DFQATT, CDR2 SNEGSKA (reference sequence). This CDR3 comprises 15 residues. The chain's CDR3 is CSARDLGTSTDTQYF. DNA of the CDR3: TGCAGTGCTAGAGATCTCGGGACTAGCACAGATACGCAGTATTTT.

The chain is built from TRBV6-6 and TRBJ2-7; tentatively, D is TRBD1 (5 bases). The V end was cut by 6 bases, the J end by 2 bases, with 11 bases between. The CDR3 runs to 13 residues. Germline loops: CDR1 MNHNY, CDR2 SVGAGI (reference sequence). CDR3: CASRGHETYEQYV. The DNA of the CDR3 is TGTGCCAGCAGAGGACACGAAACCTACGAGCAGTACGTC.

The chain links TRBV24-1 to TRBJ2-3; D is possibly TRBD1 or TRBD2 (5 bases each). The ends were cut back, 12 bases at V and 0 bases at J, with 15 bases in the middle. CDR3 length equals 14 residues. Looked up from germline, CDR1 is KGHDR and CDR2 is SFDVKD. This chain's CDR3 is CASSEGRSTDTQYF. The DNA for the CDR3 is TGTGCCTCCTCCGAGGGGCGGAGCACAGATACGCAGTATTTT.

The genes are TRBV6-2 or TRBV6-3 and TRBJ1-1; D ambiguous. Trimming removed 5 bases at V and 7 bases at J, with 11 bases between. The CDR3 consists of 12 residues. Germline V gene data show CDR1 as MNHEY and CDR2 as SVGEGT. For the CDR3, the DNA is TGTGCCAGCAGTGATTCGAGGGTTGAAGCTTTCTTT. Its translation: CASSDSRVEAFF.

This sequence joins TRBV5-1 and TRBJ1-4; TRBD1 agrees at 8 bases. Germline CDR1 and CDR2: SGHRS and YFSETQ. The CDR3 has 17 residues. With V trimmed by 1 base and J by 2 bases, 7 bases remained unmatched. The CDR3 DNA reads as TGCGCCAGCAGCTTGTACAGGGGGAGGACGACTAATGAAAAACTGTTTTTT. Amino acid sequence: CASSLYRGRTTNEKLFF.

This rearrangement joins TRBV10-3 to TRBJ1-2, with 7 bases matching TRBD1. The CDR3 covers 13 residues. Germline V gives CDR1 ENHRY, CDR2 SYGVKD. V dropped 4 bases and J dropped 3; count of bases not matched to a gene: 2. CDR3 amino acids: CAISVGQDYGYTF. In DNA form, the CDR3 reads TGTGCCATCAGTGTCGGACAGGACTATGGCTACACCTTC.

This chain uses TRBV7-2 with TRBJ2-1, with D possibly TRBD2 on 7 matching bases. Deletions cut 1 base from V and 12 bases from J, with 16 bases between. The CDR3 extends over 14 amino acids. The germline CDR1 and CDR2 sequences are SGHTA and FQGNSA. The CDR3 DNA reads TGTGCCAGCAGCTTAGAGGGGGGAGGGGCTGGGCAGTTCTTC. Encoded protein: CASSLEGGGAGQFF.

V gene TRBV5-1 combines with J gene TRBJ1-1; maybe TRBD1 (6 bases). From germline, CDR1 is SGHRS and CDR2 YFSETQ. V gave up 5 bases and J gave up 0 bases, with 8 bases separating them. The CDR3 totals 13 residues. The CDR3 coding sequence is TGCGCCAGCAGTTGGACAGTGAACACTGAAGCTTTCTTT. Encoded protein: CASSWTVNTEAFF. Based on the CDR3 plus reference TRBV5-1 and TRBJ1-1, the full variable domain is KAGVTQTPRYLIKTRGQQVTLSCSPISGHRSVSWYQQTPGQGLQFLFEYFSETQRNKGNFPGRFSGRQFSNSRSEMNVSTLELGDSALYLCASSWTVNTEAFFGQGTRLTVV.

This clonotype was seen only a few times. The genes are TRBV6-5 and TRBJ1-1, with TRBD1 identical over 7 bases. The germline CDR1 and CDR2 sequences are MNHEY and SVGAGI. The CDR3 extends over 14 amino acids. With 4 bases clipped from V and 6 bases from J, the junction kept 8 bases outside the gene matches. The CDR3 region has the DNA TGTGCCAGCAGTTTAGGGGGCAAATTCTCTGAAGCTTTCTTT. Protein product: CASSLGGKFSEAFF.

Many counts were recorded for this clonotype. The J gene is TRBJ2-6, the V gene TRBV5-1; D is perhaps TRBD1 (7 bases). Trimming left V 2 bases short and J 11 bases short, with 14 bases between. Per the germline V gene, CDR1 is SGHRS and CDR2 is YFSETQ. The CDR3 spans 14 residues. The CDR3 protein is CASSFSDREDVLTF. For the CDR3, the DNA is TGCGCCAGCAGCTTCAGTGACAGGGAGGACGTCCTGACTTTC. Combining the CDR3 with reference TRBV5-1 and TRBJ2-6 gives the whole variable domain KAGVTQTPRYLIKTRGQQVTLSCSPISGHRSVSWYQQTPGQGLQFLFEYFSETQRNKGNFPGRFSGRQFSNSRSEMNVSTLELGDSALYLCASSFSDREDVLTFGAGSRLTVL.

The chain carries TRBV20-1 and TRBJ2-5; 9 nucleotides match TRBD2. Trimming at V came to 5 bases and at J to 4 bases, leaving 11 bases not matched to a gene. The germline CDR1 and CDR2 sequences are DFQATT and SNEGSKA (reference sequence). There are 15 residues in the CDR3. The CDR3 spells CSAAPSVRGGETQYF. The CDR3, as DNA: TGCAGTGCTGCCCCGAGTGTGCGGGGGGGAGAGACCCAGTACTTC.